This TCR beta chain originates from a study of cytomegalovirus exposure and HLA in healthy donors. General study points: Whilst most TCR sequences proved rare, a subset of public TCRs occurred across many donors. A later analysis found first-cohort TCR clusters tended to co-occur in the 110 or so validation repertoires. Cytomegalovirus-associated status was assigned to some 160 TCR beta chains.

The donors were part of the validation cohort of 95 to 150 subjects. That cohort was separate from the first cohort, which comprised about 730 subjects. Concerning this clone itself: What it recognizes is unknown.

Produced via immunoSEQ multiplex PCR; TCRdb's table is partial and in-frame only. The table lists 350,000 or so clones, around 86% of them singletons. The CDR3 sequence is 13 residues long. Germline trimming cut 5 bases from V and 15 bases from J; bases unmatched to any gene: 13. Germline lookup yields CDR1 LNHDA and CDR2 SQIVND (reference sequence). The source is a woman under 30 in good health and CMV-seronegative. The rearrangement links TRBV19 to TRBJ1-5, with TRBD1 matching 7 bases. The sequencing input was PBMCs. The CDR3 nucleotides are TGTGCCAGTAGTCTGGGCCCGACAGGGCCGACGCATTTT. Encoded protein: CASSLGPTGPTHF.